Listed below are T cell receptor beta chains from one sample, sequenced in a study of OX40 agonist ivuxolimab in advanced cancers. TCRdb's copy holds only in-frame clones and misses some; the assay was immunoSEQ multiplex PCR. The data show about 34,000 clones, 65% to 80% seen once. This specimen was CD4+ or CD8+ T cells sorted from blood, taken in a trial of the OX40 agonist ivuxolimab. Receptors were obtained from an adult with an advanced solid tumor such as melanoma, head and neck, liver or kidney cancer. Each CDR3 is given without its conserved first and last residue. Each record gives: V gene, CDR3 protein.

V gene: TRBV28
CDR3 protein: ASSFGAQDTEAF

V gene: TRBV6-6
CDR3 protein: ASSTRQGSSYEQY

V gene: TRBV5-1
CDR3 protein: ASSEDRGTNEKLF

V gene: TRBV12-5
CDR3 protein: ASGGPTQETQY

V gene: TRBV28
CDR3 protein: ASSLRGGASGYT

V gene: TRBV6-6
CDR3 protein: ASSGWMGTEAF

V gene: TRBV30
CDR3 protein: AWSPTRELF

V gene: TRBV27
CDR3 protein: ASSLRTGTYEQY

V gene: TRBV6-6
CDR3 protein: ASSYSNPYEQY

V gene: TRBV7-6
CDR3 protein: ASSYNEGQPQH

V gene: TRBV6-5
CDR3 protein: ASSYSSGGANNEQF

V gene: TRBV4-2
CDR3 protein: ASSQDRSYGYT

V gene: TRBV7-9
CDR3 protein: ASSSQESYEQY

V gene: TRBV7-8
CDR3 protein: ASSLQGLSNQPQH

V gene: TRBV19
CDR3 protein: ASKDGLRNQPQH

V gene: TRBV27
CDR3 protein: ASSLSWGSTDTQY

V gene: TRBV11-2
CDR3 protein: ASSSLTGNYGYT

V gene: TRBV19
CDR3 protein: ASSIEGDSGGPSSAKNIQY

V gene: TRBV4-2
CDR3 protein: ASSQGGGSFYGYT

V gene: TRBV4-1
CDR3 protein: ASSPWAGGTYEQY

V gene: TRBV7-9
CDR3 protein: ASSPRGPSGNTIY

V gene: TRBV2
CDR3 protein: ASSAEQGRTEAF

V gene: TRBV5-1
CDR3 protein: ASSFTDRENNEQF

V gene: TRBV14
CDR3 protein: ASSQDLADAGELF

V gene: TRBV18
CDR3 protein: ASSPGQGYYEQY

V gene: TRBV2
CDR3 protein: ASSEGQISNQPQH

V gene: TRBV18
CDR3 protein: ASSPKARAPPYNEQF

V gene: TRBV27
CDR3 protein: ASRSGGVGETQY

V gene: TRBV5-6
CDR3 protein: ASSLGAGIDNEQF

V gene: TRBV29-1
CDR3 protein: SATRQGGNTEAF

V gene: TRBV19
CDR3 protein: ASSILGQGYRNYGYT

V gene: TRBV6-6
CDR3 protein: ASSPTGIGNTIY

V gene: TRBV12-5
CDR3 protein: ASGLVQSSSYNEQF

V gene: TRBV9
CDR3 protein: ASSVDYNSPLH

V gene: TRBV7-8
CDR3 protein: ASSLETAVGTEAF

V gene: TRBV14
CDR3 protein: ASSLDPVSSYEQY

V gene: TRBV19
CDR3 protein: ASSIVSGYEQY

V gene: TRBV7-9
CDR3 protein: ASSPLQGRGGEETQY

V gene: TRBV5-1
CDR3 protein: ASTGFGNTEAF

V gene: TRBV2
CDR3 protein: ASAPGYEQF

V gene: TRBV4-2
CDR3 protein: ASSQDVNNEQF

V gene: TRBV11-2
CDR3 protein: ASSFLGVLFGGGGEQY

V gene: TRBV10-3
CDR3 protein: AISGADGQPQH

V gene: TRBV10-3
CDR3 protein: AISGREDGYT

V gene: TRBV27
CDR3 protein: ASSLGTGVGNQPQH

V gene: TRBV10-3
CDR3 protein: AIKPAGGTSLDTQY

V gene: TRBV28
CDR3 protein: ASLIRGLQGYNEQF

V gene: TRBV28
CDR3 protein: ASSFGQGAHTGELF

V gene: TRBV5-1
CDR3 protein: ASSLGLMNTGELF

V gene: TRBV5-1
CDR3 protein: ASSLGRTGTNEKLF